This T cell receptor (beta chain) was found in a study of blood T cell repertoires in COVID-19. Study at large: Acute and convalescent COVID-19 samples came from the United States, Italy and Spain. The cDNA or gDNA used as material had been derived from T cells, B-cell-depleted T cells, or PBMCs.

V was pared by 2 bases and J by 6 bases, with 5 bases between. The CDR3 is made up of 11 amino acids. Germline-derived CDR1 and CDR2 are LGHDT and YNNKEL (reference sequence). In the authors' workflow: Nucleated cell number was recorded as an estimate derived from reference gene primer amplification. Clones were read by immunoSEQ multiplex PCR, and TCRdb kept only the in-frame ones, dropping some. That table supplies the V and J calls and clone size; D and trimming were determined from the DNA. The table records about 190,000 clones, around 85% of them present only once. What was sequenced was peripheral blood. The rearrangement links TRBV3-1 (or the pseudogene TRBV3-2) to TRBJ2-7; no firm D call. This clonotype originated in a man aged 25 to 40 with acute or convalescent COVID-19. In DNA, the CDR3 is TGTGCCAGCAGCCAAATCTTCGAGCAGTACTTC. This sequence encodes CASSQIFEQYF.